Listed below are T cell receptor beta chains from one sample, sequenced in a study of regulatory T cells in long-lasting Graves disease. Using its own MiXCR run on the multiplex PCR reads, TCRdb lists one record per CDR3 protein. In the table there are 650,000 to 700,000 distinct CDR3 sequences, about 30% of which are singletons. Material: peripheral blood mononuclear cells (PBMCs), obtained when the disease was refractory, from a patient treated with antithyroid drugs. The receptors were sampled from a female donor with Graves disease. Each CDR3 is given with its conserved first and last residue. A D gene is named only where the DNA matches it firmly. Not every row has a clone size; where given, it reads once, few, many or a size class.

D gene	V gene	J gene	clone size	CDR3 DNA	CDR3 protein
NA	TRBV27	TRBJ1-4	many	TGTGCCAGCAGTTTATCGACAGGACCCGCAACTAATGAAAAACTGTTTTTT	CASSLSTGPATNEKLFF
TRBD1	TRBV6-1	TRBJ1-5	few	TGTGCCAGCAGCAACCGGGACAGGGGCGTAAATCAGCCCCAGCATTTT	CASSNRDRGVNQPQHF
TRBD2	TRBV7-9	TRBJ2-7	few	TGTGCCAGCAGTTCTAAAGCGTCTAGCGGCAACTTCGAGCAGTACTTC	CASSSKASSGNFEQYF
TRBD2	TRBV4-1	TRBJ2-5	NA	TGCGCCAGCAGCCAAGATAAAGGTCTAGCGGGAGCTTTAGGGGAGACCCAGTACTTC	CASSQDKGLAGALGETQYF
TRBD1	TRBV12-3/TRBV12-4	TRBJ1-5	few	TGTGCCAGCAGCCCCGGGACAGGGGAATTGGCCCAGCATTTT	CASSPGTGELAQHF
NA	TRBV7-3	TRBJ1-1	few	TGTGCCAGCAGCTTAAGTGGCGACTCGAACACTGAAGCTTTCTTT	CASSLSGDSNTEAFF
TRBD1	TRBV11-2	TRBJ1-2	NA	TGTGCCAGCAGCGCCACCGGGACAGGGGGAAGTGGCTACACCTTC	CASSATGTGGSGYTF
TRBD1	TRBV13	TRBJ2-2	NA	TGTGCCAGCTGCCCCGGGACAGGGCGAGCCGGGGAGCTGTTTTTT	CASCPGTGRAGELFF
TRBD1	TRBV12-3/TRBV12-4	TRBJ1-1	many	TGTGCCAGCAGTCCCCGCCGGACAGGGTCCACTGAAGCTTTCTTT	CASSPRRTGSTEAFF
NA	TRBV28	TRBJ1-1	NA	TGTGCCAGCACCCGGGGTGAAGCTTTCTTT	CASTRGEAFF
TRBD1	TRBV12-3/TRBV12-4	TRBJ1-1	many	TGTGCCAGCAGTCAGACGGGACAGGGCATAGTATACACTGAAGCTTTCTTT	CASSQTGQGIVYTEAFF
NA	TRBV12-3/TRBV12-4	TRBJ1-2	NA	TGTGCCTGCAGTTTAGCGCTGGGGGGTTATGGCTACACCTTC	CACSLALGGYGYTF
TRBD1	TRBV6-1	TRBJ1-6	NA	TGTGCCAGCAGAGCTCCGGGACAGGGGGCTCTGTCACCCCTCCACTTT	CASRAPGQGALSPLHF
NA	TRBV9	TRBJ1-4	NA	TGTGCCAGCAGCGTAGGAGAGGGAAAACTGTTTTTT	CASSVGEGKLFF
NA	TRBV12-3/TRBV12-4	TRBJ1-2	few	TGTGCCAGCACCCCGGGCCAGGGGAATGGCTACACCTTC	CASTPGQGNGYTF
NA	TRBV6-5	TRBJ1-2	few	TGTGCCAGCAGTTACCCCACAGGGAATGGCTACACCTTC	CASSYPTGNGYTF
TRBD1	TRBV20-1	TRBJ1-6	few	TGCAGTGCTAGAGACCCCCACAGGGGGCCGGATTCACCCCTCCACTTT	CSARDPHRGPDSPLHF